This T cell receptor (beta chain) was captured by sequencing in a study of blood T cell repertoires in COVID-19. Study-wide context: Samples representing acute and convalescent COVID-19 were sourced from the United States, Italy and Spain. From T cells, B-cell-depleted T cells, or PBMCs came the material, which was cDNA or gDNA.

There are 16 residues in the CDR3. Germline V gene sequence: CDR1 MDHEN, CDR2 SYDVKM. Trimming removed 2 bases from V and 2 bases from J, with 10 bases in between. Per the authors' pipeline: Amplification of reference gene primers provided the estimated nucleated cell counts. Sequenced by immunoSEQ multiplex PCR; TCRdb stores in-frame clones only, minus some. D and trimming were read from the DNA, whereas the V and J calls and clone size are those reported in that table. The sample consists of 150,000 to 200,000 clones, 85% to 90% of them appearing once. The chain is built from TRBV28 and TRBJ2-6, with D maybe TRBD2 (5 bases). The origin of this receptor is a human donor in a cohort sampled during active COVID-19. The source material was peripheral blood. In nucleotides, the CDR3 is TGTGCCAGCAGTTTAGAGGGAACGGCTGGGGCCAACGTCCTGACTTTC. This encodes CASSLEGTAGANVLTF.